There are many counts of the clone carrying this T cell receptor beta chain. TCRdb re-derived calls from the 5' RACE reads in MiXCR, one entry per CDR3 protein. The table lists some 32,000 distinct CDR3 sequences, about 15% of them singletons. The CDR3 has 13 residues. The V end lost 4 bases, the J end lost 8 bases, and 15 bases lay between the germline ends. Germline V gene sequence: CDR1 SGHTS, CDR2 YDEGEE. The source of the sample is a study of neurological immune-mediated disorders. Material for sequencing was PBMCs. The chain recombines TRBV5-8 with TRBJ1-2; D gene unclear. The sequence came from a man aged 65 to 85 in good health. CDR3: CASSGTRAGGYTF. The CDR3 DNA follows: TGTGCCAGCAGCGGTACACGGGCGGGAGGCTACACCTTC.